Sequencing of this T cell receptor beta chain was carried out in a study of CD8 T cells in ankylosing spondylitis. Study-wide findings and caveats: CD8+ disease-linked clones were present at relatively low frequencies in blood. Within matched ankylosing spondylitis synovial fluid, disease-linked clones were reportedly significantly enriched. Characteristic, it appeared, of ankylosing spondylitis blood was a TCR beta motif of fewer than 10 highly homologous variants.

Library preparation for TCR beta used quantitative 5'-RACE with molecular barcodes. TCRdb ran MiXCR on the 5' RACE reads and lists one entry per CDR3 protein. This sample carries 500,000 to 550,000 distinct CDR3 sequences, over 9.5% of them seen once, and the ten largest clones take about 6.8%. V lost 8 bases and J lost 4; bases outside the gene matches: 6. Per the germline V gene, CDR1 is WSHSY and CDR2 is SAAADI. This CDR3 contains 13 residues. In regard to this clonotype: Its specificity is not known.

The genes are TRBV10-2 and TRBJ1-1, with 8 bases that match TRBD1. The receptor was derived from a male donor with ankylosing spondylitis. Input material: blood, either unsorted or a sorted T cell fraction (not recorded which). The CDR3 coding sequence is TGCGCCAGCGGTAGAACAGGGGGCACTGAAGCTTTCTTT. This sequence encodes CASGRTGGTEAFF.